Listed below are T cell receptor beta chains from one sample, sequenced in a study of T-cell memory formation after mild COVID-19. MiXCR was run by TCRdb on the 5' RACE reads, yielding one entry per CDR3 protein. This table has about 110,000 distinct CDR3 sequences, about an eighth appearing once. Sequencing was done on a sample of PBMCs or a T cell subset sorted from them (not recorded which). These TCRs come from a man between 18 and 29 years old who had mild COVID-19 (a few samples of this study predate the infection). Cell type and time point are not known. Both conserved end residues are part of each CDR3. Fields, in order: J gene, clone size, V gene, D gene, CDR3 DNA, CDR3 protein. The D gene is left open where the match is weak. A clone size is listed for some rows: how often the clone was seen (once, few, many), or a class if it is expanded.

TRBJ2-2	.	TRBV24-1	.	TGTGCCACCAGCGGGGCAGAATCCACCGGGGAGCTGTTTTTT	CATSGAESTGELFF
TRBJ1-2	few	TRBV4-3	TRBD1	TGCGCCAGCAGCCCGGACAGGGGCAACTATGGCTACACCTTC	CASSPDRGNYGYTF
TRBJ2-7	few	TRBV20-1	TRBD2	TGCAGTGCCACTACAATTGCGGGGGACTCCTACGAGCAGTACTTC	CSATTIAGDSYEQYF
TRBJ2-7	.	TRBV27	.	TGTGCCAGCAGTTCTCAGGGGAACGAGCAGTACTTC	CASSSQGNEQYF
TRBJ1-1	.	TRBV18	.	TGTGCCAGCTCACGGGAGGACATGAACACTGAAGCTTTCTTT	CASSREDMNTEAFF
TRBJ1-6	.	TRBV9	.	TGTGCCAGCAGCCCTATTACACCCCTCCACTTT	CASSPITPLHF
TRBJ2-2	few	TRBV5-1	TRBD1	TGCGCCACCCCAATCGGGACAGGGGGCGCATGGGACACCGGGGAGCTGTTTTTT	CATPIGTGGAWDTGELFF
TRBJ2-3	few	TRBV7-9	.	TGTGCCAGCAAAGGACGGGACACCCGCACAGATACGCAGTATTTT	CASKGRDTRTDTQYF
TRBJ1-6	few	TRBV19	TRBD1	TGTGCCAGTAGTATAGTGGGGACAGGGGAACTGTCCTATAATTCACCCCTCCACTTT	CASSIVGTGELSYNSPLHF
TRBJ2-3	.	TRBV9	TRBD2	TGTGCCAGCAGCGGGCCCGAGCGGGGGGGCCGGCCAGATACGCAGTATTTT	CASSGPERGGRPDTQYF
TRBJ1-1	.	TRBV11-2	.	TGTGCCAGCAGCTCGGGGGAGCCTGAAGCTTTCTTT	CASSSGEPEAFF
TRBJ2-3	few	TRBV6-5	.	TGTGCCAGCAGCCACAGGGTCCGGGGTGGGACAGATACGCAGTATTTT	CASSHRVRGGTDTQYF
TRBJ1-1	few	TRBV5-4	.	TGTGCCAGCAGCCTAGGACCGGTGGACACTGAAGCTTTCTTT	CASSLGPVDTEAFF
TRBJ2-5	.	TRBV4-2	.	TGTGCCAGCAGCCAATCCAGGACCCCTGGGGAGACCCAGTACTTC	CASSQSRTPGETQYF
TRBJ2-5	.	TRBV9	.	TGTGCCAGCGGACCCTGGGAGACCCAGTACTTC	CASGPWETQYF
TRBJ1-6	.	TRBV7-9	.	TGTGCCAGCAGCTTCGACGCGGGGGAATCACCCCTCCACTTT	CASSFDAGESPLHF
TRBJ2-5	few	TRBV12-3/TRBV12-4	.	TGTGCCAGCAGCTCCACAGAACTCCAAGAGACCCAGTACTTC	CASSSTELQETQYF
TRBJ2-3	few	TRBV29-1	.	TGCAGCGTTGAGACAGGCAGCGCAGATACGCAGTATTTT	CSVETGSADTQYF
TRBJ1-2	few	TRBV23-1	TRBD1	TGCGCCAACCCTAGGACAGGGCTTATTCCATATGGCTACACCTTC	CANPRTGLIPYGYTF
TRBJ1-5	.	TRBV4-1	.	TGCGCCAGCAGCCAAGTTGGGGGGCCGAGCAATCAGCCCCAGCATTTT	CASSQVGGPSNQPQHF
TRBJ1-1	.	TRBV7-9	.	TGTGCCAGCAGCGAGGGGTGGGTCGGCACTGAAGCTTTCTTT	CASSEGWVGTEAFF
TRBJ1-5	few	TRBV4-3	.	TGCGCCAGCAGCCAAGTCAGGGGTCCGGGGCAGCCCCAGCATTTT	CASSQVRGPGQPQHF
TRBJ1-4	few	TRBV29-1	.	TGCAGCGCGGTTGCAGCAACTAATGAAAAACTGTTTTTT	CSAVAATNEKLFF
TRBJ1-2	.	TRBV12-3/TRBV12-4	.	TGTGCCAGCAGTCGGACTTTCGACCACTATGGCTACACCTTC	CASSRTFDHYGYTF
TRBJ2-1	.	TRBV7-9	.	TGTGCCAGCAGCACGGGAAATGAGCAGTTCTTC	CASSTGNEQFF
TRBJ2-5	few	TRBV7-2	TRBD2	TGTGCCAGCAGCTCAAGGACTAGCGGGCAAGAGACCCAGTACTTC	CASSSRTSGQETQYF
TRBJ1-4	few	TRBV7-9	.	TGTGCCAGCAGCTTAGTCGCCAGGCCTCCTGAAAAACTGTTTTTT	CASSLVARPPEKLFF
TRBJ2-5	.	TRBV7-9	.	TGTGCCAGCAGCTTAGCGGAGGAGACCCAGTACTTC	CASSLAEETQYF
TRBJ1-2	few	TRBV29-1	.	TGCAGCGTTTTTGGGGGCGACTATGGCTACACCTTC	CSVFGGDYGYTF
TRBJ1-1	.	TRBV7-9	TRBD1	TGTGCCAGCACGTCCAGGGGGAAATCGGCTTTCTTT	CASTSRGKSAFF
TRBJ2-2	.	TRBV4-3	TRBD2	TGCGCCAGCAGCCACGGCGGGGGGGCCGGCGGGGAGCTGTTTTTT	CASSHGGGAGGELFF
TRBJ2-3	.	TRBV7-9	TRBD2	TGTGCCAGCAGCTTGGACAGGACTAGCGGGGGGCGGGATACGCAGTATTTT	CASSLDRTSGGRDTQYF
TRBJ2-7	few	TRBV20-1	.	TGCAGTGCTAGATATGGAGTCTACGAGCAGTACTTC	CSARYGVYEQYF
TRBJ2-3	few	TRBV3-1	.	TGTGCCAGCAGTCAAAGGGGACTTAGCACAGATACGCAGTATTTT	CASSQRGLSTDTQYF
TRBJ2-2	few	TRBV29-1	.	TGCAGCGTTGAAAACGGGGAGCTGTTTTTT	CSVENGELFF
TRBJ2-6	many	TRBV7-9	TRBD1	TGTGCCAGCAGAAGGACAGGGCAGGGGGCTGGGGCCAACGTCCTGACTTTC	CASRRTGQGAGANVLTF
TRBJ1-4	few	TRBV4-1	.	TGCGCCAGCAGCCCGCCAAGGGCAACTAATGAAAAACTGTTTTTT	CASSPPRATNEKLFF
TRBJ2-6	.	TRBV5-1	.	TGCGCCAGCAGCCCATGGGATACGAGGGGCTGGCCCTGGGGGGCCAACGTCCTGACTTTC	CASSPWDTRGWPWGANVLTF
TRBJ1-5	.	TRBV12-3/TRBV12-4	TRBD1	TGTGCCAGCAGTTCGACCCGGGACAGAAATCAGCCCCAGCATTTT	CASSSTRDRNQPQHF
TRBJ2-1	.	TRBV12-3/TRBV12-4	.	TGTGCCAGCAGTTTAGTCGGGCCGGGTGAGCAGTTCTTC	CASSLVGPGEQFF
TRBJ1-2	many	TRBV25-1	.	TGTGCCAGCGGGGACGGTTATTATGGCTACACCTTC	CASGDGYYGYTF
TRBJ1-1	few	TRBV5-1	.	TGCGCCAGCTGGGCGGGCACTGAAGCTTTCTTT	CASWAGTEAFF
TRBJ2-2	few	TRBV3-1	TRBD2	TGTGCCAGCAGCCAAGAAGAGCCAGCGGGGGGGCCGGTCACCGGGGAGCTGTTTTTT	CASSQEEPAGGPVTGELFF
TRBJ2-2	few	TRBV2	.	TGTGCCAACAGGGAGGTGGGGAACACCGGGGAGCTGTTTTTT	CANREVGNTGELFF
TRBJ2-3	few	TRBV7-8	.	TGTGCCAGCAGCCCAAGTTCCGGGGGTGTCACAGATACGCAGTATTTT	CASSPSSGGVTDTQYF